This T cell receptor (beta chain) was sequenced for a study of CD8+CD57+ T cells in acquired aplastic anemia. The TCR beta profiling, which covered VDJ combination and CDR3 sequence, was carried out using genomic DNA as the template. TCRdb reanalysed the reads using MiXCR and keeps one entry per CDR3 protein. This table has some 120,000 distinct CDR3 sequences, 45% to 60% appearing once. The germline gives CDR1 SEHNR, CDR2 FQNEAQ (reference sequence). The CDR3 extends over 13 amino acids. Turning to this clonotype: A read error may produce the germline difference seen at one junction end.

Sequenced patients had shown CD8+CD57+ cell expansion by flow cytometry. Sequences were obtained from sorted CD4+, CD8+, or CD8+CD57+ T cells (not recorded which) from PBMCs. J is TRBJ1-2 and V is TRBV7-9; D ambiguous. This clonotype originated in a human donor with aplastic anemia. The chain's CDR3 is CASSGPNVYGCTF. The CDR3, as DNA: TGTGCCAGCAGCGGTCCCAACGTTTATGGCTGCACCTTC. Together with reference TRBV7-9 and TRBJ1-2, the CDR3 gives the full variable domain: DTGVSQNPRHKITKRGQNVTFRCDPISEHNRLYWYRQTLGQGPEFLTYFQNEAQLEKSRLLSDRFSAERPKGSFSTLEIQRTEQGDSAMYLCASSGPNVYGCTFGSGTRLTVV.